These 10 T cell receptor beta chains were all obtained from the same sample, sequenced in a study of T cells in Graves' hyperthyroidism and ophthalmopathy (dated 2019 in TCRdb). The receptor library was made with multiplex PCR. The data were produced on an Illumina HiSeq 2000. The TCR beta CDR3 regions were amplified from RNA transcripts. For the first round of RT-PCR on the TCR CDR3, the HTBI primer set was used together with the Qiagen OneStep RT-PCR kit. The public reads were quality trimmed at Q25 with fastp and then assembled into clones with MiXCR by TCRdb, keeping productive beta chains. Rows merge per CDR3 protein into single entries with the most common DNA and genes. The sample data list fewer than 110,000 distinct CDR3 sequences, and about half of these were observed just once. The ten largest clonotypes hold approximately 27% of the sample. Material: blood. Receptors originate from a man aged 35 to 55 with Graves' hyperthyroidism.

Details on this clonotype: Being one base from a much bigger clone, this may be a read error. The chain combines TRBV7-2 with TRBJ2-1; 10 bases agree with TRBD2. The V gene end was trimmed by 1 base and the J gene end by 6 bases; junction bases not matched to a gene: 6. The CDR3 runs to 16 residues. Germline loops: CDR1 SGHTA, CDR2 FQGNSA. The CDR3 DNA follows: TGTGCCAGCAGCTTAGTGGTTACTAGCGGGATCAATGAGCAGTTCTTC. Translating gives CASSLVVTSGINEQFF. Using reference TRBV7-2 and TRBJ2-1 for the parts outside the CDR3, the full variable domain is GAGVSQSPSNKVTEKGKDVELRCDPISGHTALYWYRQSLGQGLEFLIYFQGNSAPDKSGLPSDRFSAERTGGSVSTLTIQRTQQEDSAVYLCASSLVVTSGINEQFFGPGTRLTVL.

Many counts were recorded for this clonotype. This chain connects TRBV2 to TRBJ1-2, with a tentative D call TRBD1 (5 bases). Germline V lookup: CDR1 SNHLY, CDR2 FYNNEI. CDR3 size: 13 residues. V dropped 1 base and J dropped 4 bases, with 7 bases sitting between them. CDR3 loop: CASSEVGVYGYTF. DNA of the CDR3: TGTGCCAGCAGTGAAGTGGGGGTCTATGGCTACACCTTC.

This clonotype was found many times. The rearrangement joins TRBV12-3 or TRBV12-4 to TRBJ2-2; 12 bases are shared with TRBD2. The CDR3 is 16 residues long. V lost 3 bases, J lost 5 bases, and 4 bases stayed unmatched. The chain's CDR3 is CASSFRLAGGTGELFF. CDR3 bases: TGTGCCAGCAGTTTCCGTCTAGCGGGAGGGACCGGGGAGCTGTTTTTT.

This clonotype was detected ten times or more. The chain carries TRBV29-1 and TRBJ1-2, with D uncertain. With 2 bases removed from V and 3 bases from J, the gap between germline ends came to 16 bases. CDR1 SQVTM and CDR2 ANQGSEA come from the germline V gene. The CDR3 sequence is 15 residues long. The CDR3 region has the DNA TGCAGCGTTGAAACCCTGGCAGACGGTGACTATGGCTACACCTTC. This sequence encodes CSVETLADGDYGYTF.

The CDR3 sequence is CASSSSGQGVKTQHF. CDR3 DNA sequence: TGTGCCAGCAGTAGCTCGGGACAGGGGGTAAAAACCCAGCATTTT. This chain uses TRBV6-5 with TRBJ1-5, with TRBD1 identical over 11 bases. The CDR3 length is 15 residues. Unmatched junction bases numbered 11, after V lost 5 bases and J lost 11 bases. The germline V gene encodes CDR1 MNHEY and CDR2 SVGAGI.

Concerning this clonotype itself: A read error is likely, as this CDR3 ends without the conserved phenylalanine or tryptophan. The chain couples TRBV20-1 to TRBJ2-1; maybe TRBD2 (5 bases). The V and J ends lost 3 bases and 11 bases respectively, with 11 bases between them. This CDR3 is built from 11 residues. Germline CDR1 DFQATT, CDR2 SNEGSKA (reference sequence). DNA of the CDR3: TGCAGTGCTAGGGACTCGAATAAGCAGTTCTGC. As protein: CSARDSNKQFC.

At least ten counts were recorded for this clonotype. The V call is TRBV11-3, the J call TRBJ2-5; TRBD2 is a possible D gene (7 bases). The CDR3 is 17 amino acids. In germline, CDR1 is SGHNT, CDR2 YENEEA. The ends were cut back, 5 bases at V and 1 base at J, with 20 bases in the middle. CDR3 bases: TGTGCCAGCAGCCCCGTAGGGGGGGGTTCTTTCCAAGAGACCCAGTACTTC. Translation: CASSPVGGGSFQETQYF. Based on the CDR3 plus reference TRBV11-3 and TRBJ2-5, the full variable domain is EAGVVQSPRYKIIEKKQPVAFWCNPISGHNTLYWYLQNLGQGPELLIRYENEEAVDDSQLPKDRFSAERLKGVDSTLKIQPAELGDSAVYLCASSPVGGGSFQETQYFGPGTRLLVL.

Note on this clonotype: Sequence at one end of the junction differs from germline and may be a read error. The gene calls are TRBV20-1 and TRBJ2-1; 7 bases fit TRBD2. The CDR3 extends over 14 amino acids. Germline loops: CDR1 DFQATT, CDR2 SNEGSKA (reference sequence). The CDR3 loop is CGAWPGLAASEQLF. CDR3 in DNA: TGCGGTGCTTGGCCCGGCCTAGCGGCGAGCGAGCAGCTCTTC.

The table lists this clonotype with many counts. The DNA of the CDR3 is TGCAGTGCTAGAGTTCCGATGCGGGCCGCAGGTACGCAGTATTTT. As protein: CSARVPMRAAGTQYF. The chain carries TRBV20-1 and TRBJ2-3; perhaps TRBD2 as D (5 bases). The CDR3 runs to 15 residues. Trimming shortened V by 1 base and J by 8 bases, and 19 bases separated the two germline ends. CDR1 is DFQATT, CDR2 SNEGSKA, per germline (reference sequence).

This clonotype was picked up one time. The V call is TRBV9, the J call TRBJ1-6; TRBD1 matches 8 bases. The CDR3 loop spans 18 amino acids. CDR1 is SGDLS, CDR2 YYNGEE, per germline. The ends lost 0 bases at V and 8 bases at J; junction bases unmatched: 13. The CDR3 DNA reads TGTGCCAGCAGCGTAGCTCTGACCGGGGACAGGAGAGATTCACCCCTCCACTTT. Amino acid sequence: CASSVALTGDRRDSPLHF.